This T cell receptor (beta chain) was identified in a study of blood T cell repertoires in COVID-19. The method was immunoSEQ multiplex PCR; TCRdb's version includes in-frame clones alone and lacks a portion of them. The data contain about 440,000 clones, roughly 91% of them singletons. V lost 0 bases to trimming and J lost 4 bases; unmatched junction nucleotides: 6. CDR1 SGHDT and CDR2 YYEEEE come from the germline V gene. The CDR3 is 17 amino acids. This clonotype was sampled from a man aged 18 to 30 who had recovered from COVID-19. The V gene is TRBV5-6, the J gene TRBJ2-1; 11 bases are a match to TRBD2. The source material was PBMCs or T cells enriched from blood (not recorded which). For the CDR3, the DNA is TGTGCCAGCAGCTTGGGCGGGGGACTAGCGGTTTACAATGAGCAGTTCTTC. This sequence encodes CASSLGGGLAVYNEQFF.